Listed below are T cell receptor beta chains from one sample, sequenced in a study of T cell repertoires in cytomegalovirus infection. Their target antigens are unknown. TCRdb reprocessed the reads via MiXCR and lists one record per CDR3 protein. The table includes a few hundred thousand distinct CDR3 sequences, about 40% detected once. The sample consisted of cultured PBMCs, taken from culture after CMV antigen stimulation. All receptors derive from a human donor in good health (CMV status not recorded). Some clones in this sample may be carry-over from other donors' samples. Both conserved end residues are part of each CDR3. A D gene is named only where the DNA matches it firmly. Some rows have no size entry. The others give once, few or many, or a class for an expanded clone.

NA	few	TRBV4-1	TRBJ2-3	CASSQNLPSSTDTQYF	TGCGCCAGCAGCCAAAACTTACCGAGTAGCACAGATACGCAGTATTTT
NA	NA	TRBV28	TRBJ2-2	CASTPWRVEKPWETGELFF	TGTGCCAGCACCCCTTGGAGGGTCGAAAAGCCTTGGGAGACCGGGGAGCTGTTTTTT
NA	few	TRBV7-2	TRBJ2-7	CASSLAPNWVRGTTYEQYF	TGTGCCAGCAGCTTAGCCCCTAATTGGGTCCGAGGGACAACCTACGAGCAGTACTTC
TRBD2	many	TRBV7-6	TRBJ2-1	CASSVSGRATNEQFF	TGTGCCAGCAGCGTTAGCGGGAGGGCAACCAATGAGCAGTTCTTC
NA	many	TRBV19	TRBJ2-2	CASSPGTANTGELFF	TGCGCCAGCAGCCCCGGGACGGCGAACACCGGGGAGCTGTTTTTT
TRBD1	NA	TRBV20-1	TRBJ1-4	CSAIRDSNEKLFF	TGCAGTGCTATCCGGGACAGTAATGAAAAACTGTTTTTT
NA	many	TRBV7-2	TRBJ2-1	CASSLNLPNEQFF	TGTGCCAGCAGCTTAAACCTTCCTAATGAGCAGTTCTTC
TRBD2	NA	TRBV20-1	TRBJ2-3	CSATRTSGRTDTQYF	TGCAGTGCAACCCGGACTAGCGGGAGAACAGATACGCAGTATTTT
TRBD2	NA	TRBV29-1	TRBJ2-1	CSARTSDANEQFF	TGCAGCGCCAGGACTAGTGATGCCAATGAGCAGTTCTTC
TRBD2	NA	TRBV6-6	TRBJ2-5	CASSPGTSGGMETQYF	TGTGCCAGCAGTCCTGGGACTAGCGGGGGGATGGAGACCCAGTACTTC
NA	NA	TRBV7-8	TRBJ2-1	CASSSGVAAYNEQFF	TGTGCCAGCAGCTCCGGGGTAGCGGCGTACAATGAGCAGTTCTTC
NA	NA	TRBV4-1	TRBJ2-3	CASSQDQVRGMDTQYF	TGCGCCAGCAGCCAAGATCAGGTCAGGGGAATGGATACGCAGTATTTT
NA	NA	TRBV11-2	TRBJ2-7	CASRPRKGINEQYF	TGTGCCAGCAGGCCGAGGAAGGGAATCAACGAGCAGTACTTC
NA	NA	TRBV12-3/TRBV12-4	TRBJ1-1	CASSPSRPADTEAFF	TGTGCCAGCAGTCCCTCCCGACCGGCGGACACTGAAGCTTTCTTT
NA	few	TRBV7-2	TRBJ1-2	CASSLGVFYGYTF	TGTGCCAGCAGCTTAGGGGTCTTCTATGGCTACACCTTC
NA	NA	TRBV5-1	TRBJ1-1	CASSYERGTEAFF	TGCGCCAGCAGCTACGAGAGGGGGACTGAAGCTTTCTTT
TRBD2	few	TRBV7-2	TRBJ2-7	CASSLRSSGGEFAYEQYF	TGTGCCAGCAGCTTAAGGTCTAGCGGGGGGGAATTCGCCTACGAGCAGTACTTC
NA	few	TRBV28	TRBJ2-3	CASSFSPNQGVNTQYF	TGTGCCAGCAGTTTTTCCCCCAATCAGGGCGTCAATACGCAGTATTTT
TRBD2	few	TRBV7-6	TRBJ2-7	CASSVAGGYEQYF	TGTGCCAGCAGCGTAGCGGGGGGCTACGAGCAGTACTTC
TRBD2	few	TRBV5-5	TRBJ2-7	CASSRERGAYYEQYF	TGTGCCAGCAGCCGGGAGCGGGGGGCGTACTACGAGCAGTACTTC
NA	NA	TRBV11-2	TRBJ1-1	CASSLSFRAFF	TGTGCCAGCAGCTTAAGTTTTAGAGCTTTCTTT
TRBD2	NA	TRBV11-3	TRBJ2-1	CASTGGPRKPNSYNEQFF	TGTGCCAGCACGGGGGGGCCGCGGAAACCTAACTCCTACAATGAGCAGTTCTTC
TRBD1	NA	TRBV6-2/TRBV6-3	TRBJ2-1	CASSYVGQGGNEQFF	TGTGCCAGCAGTTATGTGGGACAGGGGGGTAATGAGCAGTTCTTC
NA	NA	TRBV4-1	TRBJ1-4	CASSQVRAYNEKLFF	TGCGCCAGCAGCCAAGTCCGGGCTTACAATGAAAAACTGTTTTTT
TRBD1	NA	TRBV5-1	TRBJ1-5	CASSPSGQDNQPQHF	TGCGCCAGCAGCCCCAGCGGACAGGATAATCAGCCCCAGCATTTT
TRBD2	many	TRBV7-8	TRBJ2-1	CASSYLAGTNEQFF	TGTGCCAGCAGCTATCTAGCGGGCACCAATGAGCAGTTCTTC
NA	NA	TRBV20-1	TRBJ2-5	CSAKDYISYQETQYF	TGCAGTGCTAAGGACTACATATCGTACCAAGAGACCCAGTACTTC
TRBD1	many	TRBV7-2	TRBJ1-2	CASSLRDRGVGYTF	TGTGCCAGCAGCCTCCGGGACAGGGGAGTTGGCTACACCTTC
NA	few	TRBV7-2	TRBJ1-6	CASSRDLVRSPLHF	TGTGCCAGCAGCCGCGACCTGGTAAGGTCACCCCTCCACTTT
NA	few	TRBV27	TRBJ1-1	CASSLVGYTEAFF	TGTGCCAGCAGTTTGGTGGGCTACACTGAAGCTTTCTTT
NA	NA	TRBV7-6	TRBJ2-1	CASSLASQPLEQFF	TGTGCCAGCAGCTTAGCCTCCCAACCCCTTGAGCAGTTCTTC
NA	NA	TRBV5-4	TRBJ2-4	CASSLWGGQKNIQYF	TGTGCCAGCAGCCTTTGGGGGGGGCAGAAAAACATTCAGTACTTC
NA	few	TRBV4-2	TRBJ1-2	CASSQTNREGYTF	TGTGCCAGCAGCCAAACAAACAGGGAAGGCTACACCTTC
NA	few	TRBV10-3	TRBJ1-2	CAISEGEISPNYGYTF	TGTGCCATCAGTGAGGGGGAGATTTCCCCTAACTATGGCTACACCTTC
NA	NA	TRBV10-2	TRBJ2-4	CASSEVPGEGAKNIQYF	TGCGCCAGCAGTGAGGTCCCGGGAGAGGGGGCCAAAAACATTCAGTACTTC
NA	few	TRBV7-2	TRBJ2-3	CASSIGTHTDTQYF	TGTGCCAGCAGCATCGGGACCCACACAGATACGCAGTATTTT
NA	many	TRBV7-6	TRBJ2-6	CASSLKSGANVLTF	TGTGCCAGCAGCTTAAAGTCTGGGGCCAACGTCCTGACTTTC
TRBD1	few	TRBV6-2/TRBV6-3	TRBJ2-1	CASTRGGYEQFF	TGTGCCAGCACTAGAGGGGGCTATGAGCAGTTCTTC
TRBD2	few	TRBV20-1	TRBJ2-1	CSAPKTSGQAYNEQFF	TGCAGTGCTCCGAAGACTAGCGGCCAAGCCTACAATGAGCAGTTCTTC
NA	NA	TRBV19	TRBJ1-5	CASSTRNRVWSNQPQHF	TGTGCCAGTAGTACCCGAAACAGGGTATGGAGCAATCAGCCCCAGCATTTT
NA	NA	TRBV20-1	TRBJ2-7	CSARPAGLYEQYF	TGCAGTGCTAGACCCGCCGGGCTCTACGAGCAGTACTTC
TRBD1	NA	TRBV23-1	TRBJ2-1	CASTIQGARYNEQFF	TGCGCCAGCACCATACAGGGGGCGAGGTACAATGAGCAGTTCTTC
NA	once	TRBV6-2/TRBV6-3	TRBJ1-1	CASRGVEAFF	TGTGCCAGCCGGGGCGTTGAAGCTTTCTTT
TRBD1	NA	TRBV5-4	TRBJ1-1	CASSYGTGGILATEAFF	TGTGCCAGCAGTTACGGGACAGGGGGGATCTTAGCCACTGAAGCTTTCTTT
TRBD2	NA	TRBV5-3	TRBJ2-5	CASSPPRLAGEETQYF	TGTGCCAGCAGCCCCCCCCGCCTAGCGGGGGAGGAGACCCAGTACTTC
NA	NA	TRBV2	TRBJ2-7	CASSEGPGGYEQYF	TGTGCCAGCAGTGAAGGGCCAGGCGGGTACGAGCAGTACTTC
NA	NA	TRBV7-2	TRBJ2-5	CASSLVAVTQYF	TGTGCCAGCAGCTTAGTCGCGGTGACCCAGTACTTC
TRBD1	once	TRBV7-9	TRBJ2-7	CASSLEFGQGNEQYF	TGTGCCAGCAGCTTAGAGTTTGGACAGGGGAACGAGCAGTACTTC
NA	few	TRBV7-8	TRBJ2-5	CASSLVSRGTQYF	TGTGCCAGCAGCTTAGTTAGCAGGGGGACCCAGTACTTC
NA	NA	TRBV7-8	TRBJ2-7	CASSLTRQTSSYEQYF	TGTGCCAGCAGCTTAACGCGGCAGACGAGCTCCTACGAGCAGTACTTC